The 30 T cell receptor beta chains below all came from one sample that was sequenced in a study of blood T cell repertoires in COVID-19. Repertoires were generated with immunoSEQ multiplex PCR, while TCRdb's copy carries only in-frame clones and drops some. The profile shows around 300,000 clones, roughly 90% of them singletons. Sequenced sample: PBMCs or T cells enriched from blood (not recorded which). The source is a woman under 30 with acute COVID-19.

The chain joins TRBV4-1 to TRBJ2-3; 12 bases match TRBD2. V was pared by 4 bases and J by 4 bases, with 12 bases of the junction left unmatched. Germline CDR1 and CDR2: MGHRA and YSYEKL. The CDR3 extends over 18 amino acids. The CDR3 DNA sequence: TGCGCCAGCAGCCCAAGAACGACCCTAGCGGGAGGGCCAGATACGCAGTATTTT. Amino acid sequence: CASSPRTTLAGGPDTQYF.

The chain recombines TRBV21-1 with TRBJ1-3; the D call of TRBD1 is as the table states it, not checked on the DNA. TRBV21-1 is flagged as a pseudogene. The length of the CDR3 is 23 residues. The CDR3 DNA is TGTGCCAGCAGCCCGCGGAGCTCCCTCGTGGGGGCCCAGTGCGAGGTGGCAGGAAACACCATATATTTT. Amino acids: CASSPRSSLVGAQCEVAGNTIYF.

This rearrangement joins TRBV4-2 to TRBJ2-1, with D possibly matching TRBD2 (7 bases). Germline CDR1 and CDR2: LGHNA and YNFKEQ. V dropped 1 base and J dropped 8 bases, with 9 bases sitting between them. The CDR3 is 13 amino acids. The DNA for the CDR3 is TGTGCCAGCAGCCAAGGGGGGGGCGATGAGCAGTTCTTC. It is translated as CASSQGGGDEQFF.

This rearrangement joins TRBV18 to TRBJ2-2; 7 nucleotides align to TRBD2. V lost 0 bases and J lost 0; bases outside the gene matches: 4. Germline V CDR1 and CDR2: KGHSH, LQKENI. The CDR3 is made up of 17 amino acids. CDR3 in amino acids: CASSPPMTSPNTGELFF. In DNA form, the CDR3 reads TGTGCCAGCTCACCACCGATGACTAGCCCGAACACCGGGGAGCTGTTTTTT. Combining the CDR3 with reference TRBV18 and TRBJ2-2 gives the whole variable domain NAGVMQNPRHLVRRRGQEARLRCSPMKGHSHVYWYRQLPEEGLKFMVYLQKENIIDESGMPKERFSAEFPKEGPSILRIQQVVRGDSAAYFCASSPPMTSPNTGELFFGEGSRLTVL.

This clone showed up just once. V is TRBV6-6 and J is TRBJ2-7; 11 positions match TRBD1. V shed 5 bases, J shed 5 bases, and the junction held 2 bases outside the gene matches. This CDR3 has 13 amino acids. CDR1 and CDR2 (germline): MNHNY, SVGAGI (reference sequence). CDR3 in DNA: TGTGCCAGCAGTCCGGGACAGGGGGACGAGCAGTACTTC. It specifies CASSPGQGDEQYF.

The J gene is TRBJ2-1, the V gene TRBV15, with 10 bases aligning to TRBD2. V lost 4 bases, J lost 9 bases, and 18 bases stayed unmatched. This CDR3 has 18 residues. Germline CDR1 reads LNHNV; CDR2 reads YYDKDF (reference sequence). CDR3 residues: CATSTSSEAGGPRGEQFF. Written as DNA, the CDR3 is TGTGCCACCAGCACCTCTTCTGAAGCGGGAGGGCCTCGAGGTGAGCAGTTCTTC.

This clone was observed a single time. This rearrangement joins TRBV24-1 to TRBJ2-7; 10 nucleotides line up with TRBD1. Per the germline V gene, CDR1 is KGHDR and CDR2 is SFDVKD. This CDR3 has 19 residues. The V segment lost 4 bases and the J segment 4 bases; nucleotides outside the gene matches: 18. CDR3 sequence: CATSDPSRDRGSIMYEQYF. As DNA, the CDR3 is TGTGCCACCAGTGACCCTTCCCGGGACAGGGGTTCGATAATGTACGAGCAGTACTTC.

The rearrangement uses TRBV4-3 and TRBJ2-3; 15 bases line up with TRBD2. The CDR3 spans 21 residues. Germline CDR1 LGHNA, CDR2 YSLEER. V gave up 1 base and J gave up 1 base; unmatched junction bases: 12. CDR3 loop: CASSQVFPGLAGGLGTDTQYF. The CDR3 region has the DNA TGCGCCAGCAGCCAAGTCTTCCCGGGACTAGCGGGAGGATTGGGCACAGATACGCAGTATTTT.

This sequence joins TRBV19 and TRBJ1-1, with 10 nucleotides matching TRBD1. Losses at the gene ends were 7 bases for V and 4 bases for J; bases not matched to a gene: 12. Germline-derived CDR1 and CDR2 are LNHDA and SQIVND (reference sequence). This CDR3 contains 16 residues. CDR3 protein: CASILRGGQGSTEAFF. The CDR3 DNA reads TGTGCCAGTATCCTTAGGGGGGGACAGGGGAGCACTGAAGCTTTCTTT.

The chain recombines TRBV28 with TRBJ1-1; D uncertain. V lost 4 bases and J lost 11, with 8 bases in between. The germline V gene encodes CDR1 MDHEN and CDR2 SYDVKM. This CDR3 region has 10 residues. CDR3 amino acids: CASSSRSAFF. Written as DNA, the CDR3 is TGTGCCAGCAGTTCCCGGTCGGCTTTCTTT.

The chain is built from TRBV11-2 and TRBJ2-7, with 10 positions matching TRBD2. This CDR3 has 17 residues. V lost 1 base, J lost 2 bases, and 8 bases stayed unmatched. Germline V lookup: CDR1 SGHAT, CDR2 FQNNGV. DNA for the CDR3: TGTGCCAGCAGCTTAGTCCCGGGACTAGCGTCCGCCTACGAGCAGTACTTC. This translates into CASSLVPGLASAYEQYF.

J is TRBJ2-7 and V is TRBV7-9; the match to TRBD2 covers 9 bases. Trimming removed 4 bases from V and 3 bases from J; junction bases left unmatched: 10. The CDR3 length is 16 residues. The germline gives CDR1 SEHNR, CDR2 FQNEAQ (reference sequence). DNA of the CDR3: TGTGCCAGCAGCTCCATTGGGCTAGCGGGAATCTACGAGCAGTACTTC. Protein product: CASSSIGLAGIYEQYF.

The V gene is TRBV12-3 or TRBV12-4, the J gene TRBJ2-7, with a tentative D call TRBD2 (7 bases). CDR3 length: 13 residues. The germline V and J ends were trimmed by 7 bases and 3 bases, with 13 bases remaining between them. CDR3 amino acids: CASKREGDYEQYF. The CDR3 DNA is TGTGCCAGCAAAAGGGAGGGGGACTACGAGCAGTACTTC.

The V call is TRBV5-1, the J call TRBJ1-1, with TRBD1 as a possible D gene (6 bases). V was shortened by 3 bases and J by 1 base, with 13 bases between the two germline ends. This CDR3 has 15 residues. From germline, CDR1 is SGHRS and CDR2 YFSETQ. CDR3 coding DNA: TGCGCCAGCAGCTGGATAGGGGGTCCGAACACTGAAGCTTTCTTT. This encodes CASSWIGGPNTEAFF. The complete variable domain, with remaining parts taken from reference TRBV5-1 and TRBJ1-1, reads KAGVTQTPRYLIKTRGQQVTLSCSPISGHRSVSWYQQTPGQGLQFLFEYFSETQRNKGNFPGRFSGRQFSNSRSEMNVSTLELGDSALYLCASSWIGGPNTEAFFGQGTRLTVV.

The gene calls are TRBV19 and TRBJ1-1, with D possibly matching TRBD1 (5 bases). Germline CDR1 LNHDA, CDR2 SQIVND (reference sequence). The V and J ends lost 1 base and 3 bases respectively, with 6 bases between them. The CDR3 is 13 residues long. The CDR3, as DNA: TGTGCCAGTAGTATAGCCAGGGACACTGAAGCTTTCTTT. This translates into CASSIARDTEAFF. The variable domain in full, completed from reference TRBV19 and TRBJ1-1, reads DGGITQSPKYLFRKEGQNVTLSCEQNLNHDAMYWYRQDPGQGLRLIYYSQIVNDFQKGDIAEGYSVSREKKESFPLTVTSAQKNPTAFYLCASSIARDTEAFFGQGTRLTVV.

The V call is TRBV14, the J call TRBJ1-6; unclear D gene. V dropped 4 bases and J dropped 0 bases, with 16 bases sitting between them. CDR1 and CDR2 from the germline V gene are SGHDN and FVKESK. This CDR3 is built from 18 residues. The chain's CDR3 is CASSPRGGRSSYNSPLHF. The DNA for the CDR3 is TGTGCCAGCAGCCCCCGTGGCGGGAGAAGCTCCTATAATTCACCCCTCCACTTT.

The genes are TRBV4-1 and TRBJ2-1; 7 bases fit TRBD2. With 0 bases clipped from V and 4 bases from J, the junction kept 12 bases outside the gene matches. The CDR3 is 18 residues long. The germline gives CDR1 MGHRA, CDR2 YSYEKL. CDR3 in amino acids: CASSQEIQRDHPYNEQFF. In DNA, the CDR3 is TGCGCCAGCAGCCAAGAAATTCAGCGGGACCACCCTTACAATGAGCAGTTCTTC.

The chain employs TRBV25-1 and TRBJ1-4, with TRBD1 matching 7 bases. This CDR3 spans 13 amino acids. Germline V gives CDR1 MGHDK, CDR2 SYGVNS. Unmatched junction bases numbered 7, after V lost 8 bases and J lost 7 bases. CDR3 in DNA: TGTGCCAGCGGCAAGGGGGCGCTTGAAAAACTGTTTTTT. Its translation is CASGKGALEKLFF.

The rearrangement links TRBV11-2 to TRBJ1-2, with 8 positions matching TRBD1. V dropped 4 bases and J dropped 6; count of bases not matched to a gene: 22. CDR3 length equals 19 residues. Germline CDR1 and CDR2: SGHAT and FQNNGV. The CDR3 DNA reads TGTGCCAGCAGCTCGCTTATGTCTGGAGGGGGACAGGACTTTCATGGCTACACCTTC. It yields the protein CASSSLMSGGGQDFHGYTF.

This chain links TRBV10-1 with TRBJ2-3, with 7 bases that match TRBD2. The V gene's germline CDR1 is WNHNN and CDR2 SYGVQD (reference sequence). The CDR3 runs 14 residues. Unmatched junction bases numbered 2, after V lost 0 bases and J lost 5 bases. CDR3 sequence (DNA): TGCGCCAGCAGTGAGTCGGTAGCGGGAGATACGCAGTATTTT. Amino acid sequence: CASSESVAGDTQYF.

The chain recombines TRBV5-6 with TRBJ2-5, with 7 bases matching TRBD1. Per germline, CDR1 SGHDT and CDR2 YYEEEE. V shed 3 bases, J shed 4 bases, and the junction held 9 bases outside the gene matches. The CDR3 has 15 amino acids. The CDR3 nucleotides are TGTGCCAGCAGCTCCATCAGGGCAGGGGGAGAGACCCAGTACTTC. Translated, it gives CASSSIRAGGETQYF.

The chain uses TRBV7-2 and TRBJ2-4; 14 nucleotides agree with TRBD2. Trimming took 2 bases from V and 5 from J; bases not matched to a gene: 11. The CDR3 is 19 residues long. Germline V gene data show CDR1 as SGHTA and CDR2 as FQGNSA. This CDR3 reads CASSLRLAGGPGSENIQYF. The CDR3 DNA reads TGTGCCAGCAGCTTAAGACTAGCGGGAGGGCCGGGTAGTGAAAACATTCAGTACTTC.

The rearrangement uses TRBV24-1 and TRBJ2-2; weak D call: TRBD1 (6 bases). This CDR3 comprises 16 residues. Germline lookup yields CDR1 KGHDR and CDR2 SFDVKD. V lost 4 bases and J lost 8, with 19 bases in between. CDR3 in DNA: TGTGCCACCAGTGAACACCGGGACAACGGTCAGGGGGAGCTGTTTTTT. Amino acid sequence: CATSEHRDNGQGELFF.

The gene calls are TRBV3-1 (or the pseudogene TRBV3-2) and TRBJ2-7, with 7 bases matching TRBD2. The trim removed 3 bases at V and 5 bases at J, leaving 13 bases unmatched. The CDR3 has 16 amino acids. The germline V gene has CDR1 LGHDT and CDR2 YNNKEL (reference sequence). The CDR3 DNA follows: TGTGCCAGCAGCCAGTGGAACGTAGCGGGCTTCAACGAGCAGTACTTC. Residues: CASSQWNVAGFNEQYF.

The V gene is TRBV6-4, the J gene TRBJ2-3; TRBD2 agrees at 12 bases. J gave up 4 bases and V 4 bases, and 9 bases lay outside the gene matches. Germline-derived CDR1 and CDR2 are MRHNA and SNTAGT. The length of the CDR3 is 17 residues. The CDR3 DNA sequence: TGTGCCAGCAGTGTCGGGGGCGGACTAGCGGGATCAGATACGCAGTATTTT. Protein product: CASSVGGGLAGSDTQYF.

This chain uses TRBV5-1 with TRBJ2-7, with TRBD1 matching 9 bases. The junction had 3 bases not matched to a gene; V was cut back by 4 bases and J by 1 base. Germline lookup yields CDR1 SGHRS and CDR2 YFSETQ. The CDR3 has 14 amino acids. Here the CDR3 DNA reads TGCGCCAGCAGCCCGGGACAGGGTTCCTACGAGCAGTACTTC. Its protein is CASSPGQGSYEQYF.

This chain uses TRBV19 with TRBJ2-1; 9 positions agree with TRBD1. CDR1 LNHDA and CDR2 SQIVND come from the germline V gene (reference sequence). The CDR3 is 14 residues long. The V gene end was trimmed by 6 bases and the J gene end by 12 bases; junction bases not matched to a gene: 12. Here the CDR3 reads CASRGTGKGVGQFF. CDR3 nucleotide sequence: TGTGCCAGTAGGGGGACAGGGAAGGGAGTAGGGCAGTTCTTC.

This clone was seen just once. This rearrangement joins TRBV7-9 to TRBJ1-5; D ambiguous. Germline CDR1 is SEHNR and CDR2 is FQNEAQ (reference sequence). CDR3 size: 14 residues. Trimming left V 5 bases short and J 0 bases short, with 8 bases between. As DNA, the CDR3 is TGTGCCAGCAGCCAATCCGGTAGCAATCAGCCCCAGCATTTT. Translating it yields CASSQSGSNQPQHF. Using reference TRBV7-9 and TRBJ1-5 for the parts outside the CDR3, the full variable domain is DTGVSQNPRHKITKRGQNVTFRCDPISEHNRLYWYRQTLGQGPEFLTYFQNEAQLEKSRLLSDRFSAERPKGSFSTLEIQRTEQGDSAMYLCASSQSGSNQPQHFGDGTRLSIL.

This chain uses TRBV12-2 with TRBJ2-1; the table assigns TRBD1, which was not confirmed against the DNA. TRBV12-2 constitutes a pseudogene. The CDR3 loop spans 13 amino acids. The CDR3 sequence is CASRRTGGNEQFF. The CDR3 DNA is TGTGCAAGTCGCCGGACAGGGGGCAATGAGCAGTTCTTC.

The V call is TRBV6-4, the J call TRBJ2-1; 8 bases fit TRBD1. Unmatched junction bases numbered 7, after V lost 8 bases and J lost 4 bases. This CDR3 comprises 14 residues. CDR1 and CDR2 from the germline V gene are MRHNA and SNTAGT. In DNA form, the CDR3 reads TGTGCCAGCGGGACAGGTACTTCATACAATGAGCAGTTCTTC. Its protein is CASGTGTSYNEQFF.